This TCR beta chain was sequenced for a study of T cell responses to AZD1222 COVID-19 vaccine. Germline CDR1 reads MDHEN; CDR2 reads SYDVKM. This CDR3 is built from 15 residues. Between the trimmed V and J ends, which lost 4 bases and 8 bases, there was a span of 17 bases. A note on this clone: Its cognate antigen is unknown.

This table comes from immunoSEQ multiplex PCR, and its TCRdb copy is limited to in-frame clones, with some not included. The sample lists about 110,000 clones, roughly 90% occurring once. Broader study findings: Seropositive AZD1222 recipients at baseline numbered only 5 or 6. Spike was spanned by vaccine-associated CD4 TCRs, which were dominant at 160-218 and 743-854. Rises in breadth and depth of Spike-specific TCRs came after two AZD1222 doses.

The sample was peripheral blood, taken 28 days after the second AZD1222 dose. This TCR came from an adult who received the AZD1222 COVID-19 vaccine. The rearrangement joins TRBV28 to TRBJ1-4; no clear D. CDR3 bases: TGTGCCAGCAGTTCCCCGGGCCCCCTGCGGGAAAAACTGTTTTTT. It yields the protein CASSSPGPLREKLFF.